This T cell receptor beta chain was sequenced for a study of T cells in Graves' hyperthyroidism and ophthalmopathy. Background on the study: Peripheral blood collection took place at initial diagnosis, before any treatment. Study-wide results and limits: Stable hyperthyroidism and ophthalmopathy were separated using 13 V-J signatures.

Patients aged 18 to 65 had newly diagnosed hyperthyroidism lasting under 2 months. Germline CDR1 reads SGHTA; CDR2 reads FQGNSA. Trimming removed 2 bases from V and 2 bases from J; junction bases left unmatched: 3. This CDR3 has 15 amino acids. This clonotype was seen repeatedly, ten times or more. Its antigen remains unknown. TCR beta CDR3 region amplification was performed from RNA transcripts. First-round RT-PCR targeting the TCR CDR3 was performed with the HTBI primer set. One entry per CDR3 protein results from TCRdb running MiXCR on the multiplex PCR reads. The sample lists about 400,000 distinct CDR3 sequences, 15% to 19% occurring once.

The chain recombines TRBV7-2 with TRBJ1-5; TRBD1 matches 7 bases. Material for sequencing was blood. The receptor was isolated from a woman younger than 35 with Graves' hyperthyroidism. The CDR3 bases are TGTGCCAGCAGCTTATTTCAGGGGGGCAATCAGCCCCAGCATTTT. Protein product: CASSLFQGGNQPQHF. The complete variable domain, with remaining parts taken from reference TRBV7-2 and TRBJ1-5, reads GAGVSQSPSNKVTEKGKDVELRCDPISGHTALYWYRQSLGQGLEFLIYFQGNSAPDKSGLPSDRFSAERTGGSVSTLTIQRTQQEDSAVYLCASSLFQGGNQPQHFGDGTRLSIL.